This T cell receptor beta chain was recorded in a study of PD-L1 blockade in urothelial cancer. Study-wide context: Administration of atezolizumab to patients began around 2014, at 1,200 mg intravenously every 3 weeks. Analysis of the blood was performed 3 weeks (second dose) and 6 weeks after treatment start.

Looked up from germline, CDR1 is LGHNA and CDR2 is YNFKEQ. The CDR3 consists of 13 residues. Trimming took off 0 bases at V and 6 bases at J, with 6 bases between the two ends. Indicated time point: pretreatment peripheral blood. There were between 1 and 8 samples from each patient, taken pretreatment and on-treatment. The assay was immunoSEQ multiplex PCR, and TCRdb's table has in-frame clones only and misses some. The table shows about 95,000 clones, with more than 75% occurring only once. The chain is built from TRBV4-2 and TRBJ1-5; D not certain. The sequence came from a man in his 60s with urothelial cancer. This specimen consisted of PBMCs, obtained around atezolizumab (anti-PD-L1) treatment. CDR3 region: CASSQDPFQPQHF. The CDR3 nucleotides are TGTGCCAGCAGCCAAGATCCGTTTCAGCCCCAGCATTTT.